A single T cell receptor beta chain is shown here with its context. The data were taken from a study of blood T cell repertoires in COVID-19. Study-wide context: Sources were T cells, B-cell-depleted T cells, or PBMCs; the material itself was cDNA or gDNA.

Seattle researchers signed up patients amid active infection and tracked them longitudinally. As originally analysed: Reference gene primer amplification gave estimated nucleated cell counts. The protocol was immunoSEQ multiplex PCR, while the TCRdb copy is restricted to in-frame clones and leaves out a portion. The V and J calls and clone size are taken from that table; D and trimming were inferred from the DNA. Altogether tens of thousands of clones are present, 83% being singletons, with the ten largest covering around 9.6%. The V gene end was trimmed by 5 bases and the J gene end by 6 bases; junction bases not matched to a gene: 9. Germline V lookup: CDR1 SGHVS, CDR2 FQNEAQ. This CDR3 spans 14 amino acids.

This receptor was identified in a man aged 45-65 years with COVID-19, enrolled during active disease. Sequenced: peripheral blood. The chain joins TRBV7-8 to TRBJ2-7, with 8 bases identical to TRBD2. CDR3 bases: TGTGCCAGCAGCACCACGGGACTAGGGGGCGAGCAGTACTTC. Translating it yields CASSTTGLGGEQYF.